What follows are 7 T cell receptor beta chains derived from one specimen sequenced in a study of prognosis after radiotherapy for stage I lung cancer. It was by two-round multiplex PCR that TCR beta CDR3 was amplified from genomic DNA. Each TRBV and TRBJ gene had its own primer in the first PCR round. TCRdb re-derived calls from the multiplex PCR reads in MiXCR, one entry per CDR3 protein. The sample includes around 12,000 distinct CDR3 sequences, 45% to 65% of them seen just once. The sequences come from PBMCs, collected before or after stereotactic body radiation therapy (not recorded which). These receptors all stem from a donor aged 50 or older with non-small cell lung cancer.

In its sample, this clonotype ranks as medium-sized. This rearrangement joins TRBV30 to TRBJ1-1, with D unresolved. Germline CDR1 GTSNPN, CDR2 SVGIG (reference sequence). CDR3 length: 12 residues. V was trimmed by 0 bases and J by 6 bases, leaving 8 bases between them. DNA of the CDR3: TGTGCCTGGAGTGTCCAGAGCGCTGAAGCTTTCTTT. Its translation: CAWSVQSAEAFF.

The chain's CDR3 is CASSLSLSPGLMGDEQFF. CDR3 DNA: TGTGCCAGCAGTTTGTCCCTATCCCCCGGTTTGATGGGCGATGAGCAGTTCTTC. The V call is TRBV12-3 or TRBV12-4, the J call TRBJ2-1, with D unresolved. The CDR3 is 18 amino acids. V shed 3 bases and J shed 8 bases, with 26 bases lying between them.

This clonotype rates as medium-sized (0.01 to 0.1%). The chain recombines TRBV20-1 with TRBJ2-3; D is possibly TRBD2 (6 bases). With 0 bases removed from V and 1 base from J, the gap between germline ends came to 8 bases. CDR1 DFQATT and CDR2 SNEGSKA come from the germline V gene (reference sequence). This CDR3 has 14 residues. CDR3 DNA sequence: TGCAGTGCTAGAGACGGCGGGGGCACAGATACGCAGTATTTT. It encodes CSARDGGGTDTQYF.

In the case of this clonotype: A far larger clone lies a single base away; this is likely a read error. The chain carries TRBV7-2 and TRBJ1-1; tentatively, D is TRBD1 (5 bases). Per germline, CDR1 SGHTA and CDR2 FQGNSA. With 1 base removed from V and 1 base from J, the gap between germline ends came to 10 bases. The CDR3 is made up of 15 amino acids. The DNA for the CDR3 is TGTGCCAGCAGCTTAGTAGGGGCGGGGAACACTGAAGCTTTCTTT. It is translated as CASSLVGAGNTEAFF.

This clonotype counts as medium-sized. The V call is TRBV4-1, the J call TRBJ2-1; D gene uncertain. The length of the CDR3 is 16 residues. Germline-derived CDR1 and CDR2 are MGHRA and YSYEKL. The ends were cut back, 4 bases at V and 0 bases at J, with 13 bases in the middle. The CDR3 protein is CASSPSHLSSYNEQFF. The CDR3, as DNA: TGCGCCAGCAGCCCAAGTCATCTGAGCTCCTACAATGAGCAGTTCTTC.

This clonotype was detected only once. A read error may explain this, as a much larger clone is one base away. V and J are TRBV19 and TRBJ2-1, with a tentative D call TRBD2 (6 bases). This CDR3 has 20 residues. Per the germline V gene, CDR1 is LNHDA and CDR2 is SQIVND (reference sequence). The CDR3 region has the DNA TGTGCCAGTACCCCCTCGGGGCTGGAGGCCCAAGCGGGCTCCTACAATGAGCAGTCCTTC. This translates into CASTPSGLEAQAGSYNEQSF.

This clonotype is medium-sized. The genes are TRBV7-3 and TRBJ1-5; no reliable D call. The CDR3 totals 12 residues. V gave up 4 bases and J gave up 4 bases, with 5 bases separating them. Germline assignment: CDR1 SGHTA and CDR2 FQGTGA. CDR3 coding DNA: TGTGCCAGCAGCTCATATAATCAGCCCCAGCATTTT. It encodes CASSSYNQPQHF.